This T cell receptor (beta chain) comes out of a study of blood T cell repertoires in COVID-19. The method was immunoSEQ multiplex PCR; TCRdb's version includes in-frame clones alone and lacks a portion of them. The repertoire has over 250,000 clones, about 73% of them found once; the top ten carry over 3%. The sample was peripheral blood. This sequence originates from an elderly woman with acute or convalescent COVID-19.

The CDR3 is CASSSTGNNEQFF. The CDR3 nucleotides read TGTGCCAGCAGTTCGACGGGGAACAATGAGCAGTTCTTC. The rearrangement joins TRBV6-4 to TRBJ2-1, with TRBD2 as a possible D gene (5 bases). Trimming shortened V by 5 bases and J by 5 bases, and 10 bases separated the two germline ends. The CDR3 is 13 residues long. Germline values: CDR1 MRHNA, CDR2 SNTAGT.